Presented here are 15 T cell receptor beta chains from one specimen sequenced in a study of shared clonotypes between healthy human individuals. Libraries were prepared by immunoSEQ multiplex PCR; TCRdb keeps only in-frame clonotypes and omits some of them. The profile shows roughly 110,000 clones, under 70% of them singletons. Sequences were obtained from memory CD8+ T cells sorted from blood. Subset indicated: CD45RO+ cells pooled with CCR7-negative TemRA cells. These receptors came from a woman in her twenties or thirties in good health.

This clone was counted a single time. Here the CDR3 reads CASSAGRQGGYEQYF. The CDR3 DNA reads TGTGCCAGCAGTGCCGGGAGACAGGGAGGCTACGAGCAGTACTTC. The V call is TRBV28, the J call TRBJ2-7; perhaps TRBD1 as D (7 bases). Germline V gives CDR1 MDHEN, CDR2 SYDVKM. This CDR3 is built from 15 residues. Trimming pared 5 bases from V and 3 bases from J, leaving 17 bases between.

The chain has TRBV7-9 and TRBJ2-5; D gene ambiguous. The J call may be faulty, since TRBJ2-7 better matches the DNA end. Germline CDR1 and CDR2: SEHNR and FQNEAQ (reference sequence). The CDR3 is 12 amino acids. CDR3 nucleotide sequence: TGTGCCAGCAGCCCAACTACCTACGAGCAGTACTTC. This translates into CASSPTTYEQYF.

As DNA, the CDR3 is TGTGCCAGCAGCTTAGAATTGCCCACAACTAATGAAAAACTGTTTTTT. Its translation: CASSLELPTTNEKLFF. The rearrangement uses TRBV11-2 and TRBJ1-4; unclear D gene. Trimming removed 0 bases from V and 0 bases from J, with 8 bases in between. The CDR3 sequence is 16 residues long. Germline CDR1 is SGHAT and CDR2 is FQNNGV.

This clone showed up just once. The V call is TRBV19, the J call TRBJ1-4; D may be TRBD1 (5 bases). Germline V lookup: CDR1 LNHDA, CDR2 SQIVND (reference sequence). V shed 5 bases and J shed 6 bases, with 10 bases lying between them. This CDR3 spans 13 amino acids. CDR3 amino acids: CASSDRGHEKLFF. The CDR3 nucleotides read TGTGCCAGTAGTGATCGGGGACATGAAAAACTGTTTTTT.

The chain couples TRBV4-1 to TRBJ2-5; 10 nucleotides align to TRBD2. Per germline, CDR1 MGHRA and CDR2 YSYEKL. The length of the CDR3 is 17 residues. Trimming removed 4 bases from V and 3 bases from J; junction bases left unmatched: 11. The CDR3 sequence: CASSPGGSGRAEETQYF. CDR3 bases: TGCGCCAGCAGCCCTGGAGGCAGCGGGAGGGCCGAAGAGACCCAGTACTTC.

V usage is TRBV4-1 and J usage is TRBJ2-1, with D tentatively TRBD2 (5 bases). V was pared by 0 bases and J by 4 bases, with 16 bases between. The CDR3 has 17 amino acids. CDR1 and CDR2 (germline): MGHRA, YSYEKL. In DNA, the CDR3 is TGCGCCAGCAGCCAAGATACCGGACTCACGGGGTACAATGAGCAGTTCTTC. Protein product: CASSQDTGLTGYNEQFF.

This clone came up many times. The V and J genes are TRBV6-6 and TRBJ2-1; D gene uncertain. Trimming left V 8 bases short and J 3 bases short, with 8 bases between. The V gene's germline CDR1 is MNHNY and CDR2 SVGAGI (reference sequence). CDR3 length equals 12 residues. CDR3 nucleotide sequence: TGTGCCAGCGGTTTATACTACAATGAGCAGTTCTTC. Amino acid sequence: CASGLYYNEQFF.

The gene calls are TRBV9 and TRBJ2-1, with TRBD1 identical over 11 bases. The germline V gene has CDR1 SGDLS and CDR2 YYNGEE. J was trimmed by 7 bases and V by 3 bases; bases with no gene match: 9. The CDR3 totals 16 residues. The chain's CDR3 is CASSERTGGTRNEQFF. CDR3 sequence (DNA): TGTGCCAGCAGCGAGAGGACAGGGGGCACGAGGAATGAGCAGTTCTTC. Using reference TRBV9 and TRBJ2-1 for the parts outside the CDR3, the full variable domain is DSGVTQTPKHLITATGQRVTLRCSPRSGDLSVYWYQQSLDQGLQFLIQYYNGEERAKGNILERFSAQQFPDLHSELNLSSLELGDSALYFCASSERTGGTRNEQFFGPGTRLTVL.

V and J are TRBV11-2 and TRBJ1-4; D is ambiguous. The CDR3 extends over 16 amino acids. V lost 0 bases and J lost 5, with 13 bases in between. The germline V gene encodes CDR1 SGHAT and CDR2 FQNNGV. The CDR3 DNA reads TGTGCCAGCAGCTTAGAGGGGAGTTGGCAAAATGAAAAACTGTTTTTT. It yields the protein CASSLEGSWQNEKLFF. The variable domain in full, with the rest retrieved from reference TRBV11-2 and TRBJ1-4, is EAGVAQSPRYKIIEKRQSVAFWCNPISGHATLYWYQQILGQGPKLLIQFQNNGVVDDSQLPKDRFSAERLKGVDSTLKIQPAKLEDSAVYLCASSLEGSWQNEKLFFGSGTQLSVL.

This clone was counted at least ten times. The chain couples TRBV7-9 to TRBJ2-1, with D perhaps matching TRBD2 (5 bases). Trimming pared 5 bases from V and 3 bases from J, leaving 14 bases between. CDR1 is SEHNR and CDR2 is FQNEAQ in the germline V gene (reference sequence). The CDR3 consists of 15 residues. CDR3 loop: CASSQEEASYNEQFF. DNA for the CDR3: TGTGCCAGCAGCCAAGAGGAGGCTAGCTACAATGAGCAGTTCTTC. The full variable domain, completed using reference TRBV7-9 and TRBJ2-1, is DTGVSQNPRHKITKRGQNVTFRCDPISEHNRLYWYRQTLGQGPEFLTYFQNEAQLEKSRLLSDRFSAERPKGSFSTLEIQRTEQGDSAMYLCASSQEEASYNEQFFGPGTRLTVL.

This clone has more than one count but fewer than ten. This sequence joins TRBV28 and TRBJ1-5; a possible D gene is TRBD1 (6 bases). V gave up 5 bases and J gave up 7 bases, with 15 bases separating them. Germline lookup yields CDR1 MDHEN and CDR2 SYDVKM. CDR3 length: 14 amino acids. The CDR3 region is CASSPNRARQPQHF. CDR3 bases: TGTGCCAGCAGTCCAAACAGGGCCCGACAGCCCCAGCATTTT.

The rearrangement joins TRBV9 to TRBJ1-3, with D perhaps TRBD1 (5 bases). Germline V gives CDR1 SGDLS, CDR2 YYNGEE. Trimming took 3 bases from V and 0 from J, leaving 13 bases between them. The CDR3 totals 16 residues. The CDR3 DNA is TGTGCCAGCAGCGAGGCCCCAGGGATCTCTGGAAACACCATATATTTT. Residues: CASSEAPGISGNTIYF.

In the case of this clone: This likely came from a read error, as a far larger clone is one base away. The chain employs TRBV6-4 and TRBJ2-1, with TRBD2 identical over 7 bases. Germline CDR1 and CDR2: MRHNA and SNTAGT. V was pared by 4 bases and J by 6 bases, with 6 bases of the junction left unmatched. This CDR3 region has 14 residues. CDR3 coding DNA: TGTGCCAGCAGTGGACTAACGGGAGGCAATGAGCAGTTCTTC. Its protein is CASSGLTGGNEQFF.

The V call is TRBV28, the J call TRBJ2-7, with 14 positions matching TRBD2. V trimming: 4 bases; J trimming: 3 bases; junction bases outside the gene matches: 11. The V gene's germline CDR1 is MDHEN and CDR2 SYDVKM. The CDR3 loop spans 18 amino acids. The CDR3 is CASSSIRLAGGQVYEQYF. Written as DNA, the CDR3 is TGTGCCAGCAGTTCGATCCGACTAGCGGGAGGGCAGGTCTACGAGCAGTACTTC.

This clone was found once. CDR3 in DNA: TGTGCCAGCAGCTTGTCACGGTCCTACGAGCAGTACTTC. Its protein product is CASSLSRSYEQYF. The chain links TRBV7-9 to TRBJ2-7, with D uncertain. V shed 3 bases and J shed 1 base, with 7 bases lying between them. CDR3 size: 13 residues. Per the germline V gene, CDR1 is SEHNR and CDR2 is FQNEAQ (reference sequence).